These 24 T cell receptor beta chains were all obtained from the same sample, sequenced in a study of blood T cell repertoires in COVID-19. Here immunoSEQ multiplex PCR was the method, and the copy in TCRdb shows in-frame clones only, minus some. The data contain some 100,000 clones, 80% to 90% of them singletons. Sequenced: PBMCs or T cells enriched from blood (not recorded which). The receptor set was obtained from a woman between 50 and 59 years old who had recovered from COVID-19.

The J gene is TRBJ2-1, the V gene TRBV6-1, with 9 nucleotides matching TRBD2. The CDR3 is 14 amino acids. Germline CDR1 and CDR2: MNHNS and SASEGT. The V and J ends lost 4 bases and 7 bases, in that order; junction bases with no gene match: 5. CDR3 loop: CASSVAGVRNEQFF. Written as DNA, the CDR3 is TGTGCCAGCAGTGTAGCGGGAGTAAGGAATGAGCAGTTCTTC.

As concerns this clone: A read error may be the cause here, since a much bigger clone is one base away. The CDR3, as DNA: TGTGCCAGCAGTTACGGGACAGGGGGCACTGAAGCTTTCTTT. As protein: CASSYGTGGTEAFF. This chain joins TRBV28 and TRBJ1-1, with 11 bases aligning to TRBD1. Trimming took 4 bases from V and 4 from J; bases not matched to a gene: 2. CDR1 and CDR2 from the germline V gene are MDHEN and SYDVKM. This CDR3 has 14 residues.

This chain joins TRBV28 and TRBJ2-3, with D perhaps matching TRBD2 (5 bases). CDR1 is MDHEN and CDR2 is SYDVKM in the germline V gene. The V end lost 9 bases, the J end lost 2 bases, and 12 bases lay between the germline ends. The CDR3 runs to 13 residues. CDR3 protein: CASKDSLTDTQYF. DNA for the CDR3: TGTGCCAGTAAGGACTCCCTCACAGATACGCAGTATTTT. Full variable domain (missing parts from reference TRBV28 and TRBJ2-3): DVKVTQSSRYLVKRTGEKVFLECVQDMDHENMFWYRQDPGLGLRLIYFSYDVKMKEKGDIPEGYSVSREKKERFSLILESASTNQTSMYLCASKDSLTDTQYFGPGTRLTVL.

This rearrangement joins TRBV11-3 to TRBJ2-7; 8 positions agree with TRBD2. V shed 5 bases, J shed 1 base, and the junction held 16 bases outside the gene matches. The CDR3 runs to 18 residues. The germline CDR1 and CDR2 sequences are SGHNT and YENEEA. CDR3 DNA sequence: TGTGCCAGCAGCCCCTCGTCCCCTAGCGGGCACCATTCCTACGAGCAGTACTTC. It is translated as CASSPSSPSGHHSYEQYF. The variable domain in full, completed from reference TRBV11-3 and TRBJ2-7, reads EAGVVQSPRYKIIEKKQPVAFWCNPISGHNTLYWYLQNLGQGPELLIRYENEEAVDDSQLPKDRFSAERLKGVDSTLKIQPAELGDSAVYLCASSPSSPSGHHSYEQYFGPGTRLTVT.

This clone appeared a single time. V usage is TRBV19 and J usage is TRBJ1-5; no reliable D call. Germline V gene sequence: CDR1 LNHDA, CDR2 SQIVND (reference sequence). The CDR3 is 14 amino acids. V lost 4 bases and J 0 bases, leaving 7 bases between the germline ends. The CDR3 region has the DNA TGTGCCAGTAGTAACGGGTATAGCAATCAGCCCCAGCATTTT. Translating gives CASSNGYSNQPQHF.

This clone was found once. The gene calls are TRBV10-1 and TRBJ1-1, with D possibly being TRBD1 (6 bases). From germline, CDR1 is WNHNN and CDR2 SYGVQD (reference sequence). This CDR3 spans 13 amino acids. The V end was cut by 6 bases, the J end by 0 bases, with 8 bases between. The CDR3 region is CASRQGMNTEAFF. The DNA for the CDR3 is TGCGCCAGCAGACAGGGCATGAACACTGAAGCTTTCTTT.

This clone was seen a few times. V gene TRBV7-9 combines with J gene TRBJ2-7, with TRBD2 matching over 8 bases. The CDR3 extends over 14 amino acids. Germline-derived CDR1 and CDR2 are SEHNR and FQNEAQ (reference sequence). V lost 8 bases to trimming and J lost 0 bases; unmatched junction nucleotides: 6. The CDR3 DNA sequence: TGTGCCAGCCAGCGGGAGCCCAGCTCCTACGAGCAGTACTTC. Amino acids: CASQREPSSYEQYF.

The chain recombines TRBV5-6 with TRBJ1-5; TRBD1 aligns across 7 bases. CDR1 and CDR2 (germline): SGHDT, YYEEEE. This CDR3 has 16 amino acids. The V and J ends lost 3 bases and 3 bases, in that order; junction bases with no gene match: 9. CDR3 coding DNA: TGTGCCAGCAGCTCAGATACAGGGGCGGTCAATCAGCCCCAGCATTTT. Residues: CASSSDTGAVNQPQHF.

J is TRBJ2-1 and V is TRBV5-6, with D possibly matching TRBD1 (7 bases). Trimming took 4 bases from V and 4 from J, leaving 18 bases between them. CDR3 length: 16 residues. Germline V CDR1 and CDR2: SGHDT, YYEEEE. Here the CDR3 DNA reads TGTGCCAGCAGCCCCAGGGGGGATAGGAAATACAATGAGCAGTTCTTC. Translation: CASSPRGDRKYNEQFF.

This chain joins TRBV25-1 and TRBJ2-2; TRBD1 aligns across 8 bases. V lost 5 bases and J lost 1; bases outside the gene matches: 6. Germline CDR1 and CDR2: MGHDK and SYGVNS. This CDR3 has 16 residues. CDR3 amino acids: CASSQWTGMNTGELFF. The CDR3 DNA reads as TGTGCCAGCAGTCAATGGACAGGGATGAACACCGGGGAGCTGTTTTTT.

This clone was seen once. CDR3 in amino acids: CASSPARGGNEQFF. In nucleotides, the CDR3 is TGTGCCAGCAGCCCGGCTAGGGGAGGCAATGAGCAGTTCTTC. This chain uses TRBV5-4 with TRBJ2-1, with D possibly TRBD2 on 6 matching bases. CDR1 SGHNT and CDR2 YYREEE come from the germline V gene (reference sequence). Trimming cost V 4 bases and J 6 bases, with 14 bases left between them. The CDR3 runs to 14 residues.

This clone appeared a single time. The chain combines TRBV19 with TRBJ2-2, with D perhaps matching TRBD2 (6 bases). Trimming took off 9 bases at V and 5 bases at J, with 13 bases between the two ends. CDR1 and CDR2 (germline): LNHDA, SQIVND (reference sequence). The CDR3 has 13 amino acids. CDR3 amino acids: CASQPGVTGELFF. The CDR3 DNA reads as TGTGCCAGCCAGCCGGGAGTTACCGGGGAGCTGTTTTTT.

This clone was observed a handful of times. V gene TRBV5-1 combines with J gene TRBJ2-7; 16 bases are a match to TRBD2. Trimming took 2 bases from V and 4 from J; bases not matched to a gene: 6. In germline, CDR1 is SGHRS, CDR2 YFSETQ. The CDR3 has 17 amino acids. The CDR3 here is CASSFQPGLAGGYEQYF. The CDR3 nucleotides are TGCGCCAGCAGCTTTCAACCGGGACTAGCGGGAGGGTACGAGCAGTACTTC. The full variable domain, rest sourced from reference TRBV5-1 and TRBJ2-7, is KAGVTQTPRYLIKTRGQQVTLSCSPISGHRSVSWYQQTPGQGLQFLFEYFSETQRNKGNFPGRFSGRQFSNSRSEMNVSTLELGDSALYLCASSFQPGLAGGYEQYFGPGTRLTVT.

The chain recombines TRBV5-1 with TRBJ2-5; tentatively, D is TRBD1 (6 bases). Per the germline V gene, CDR1 is SGHRS and CDR2 is YFSETQ. The CDR3 extends over 14 amino acids. Trimming cost V 4 bases and J 5 bases, with 15 bases left between them. The CDR3: CASSGHGGEETQYF. The CDR3 DNA reads as TGCGCCAGCAGCGGCCATGGGGGCGAGGAGACCCAGTACTTC.

Concerning this clone: Being one base from a much bigger clone, this may be a read error. The gene calls are TRBV2 and TRBJ2-2; 8 nucleotides agree with TRBD2. The germline CDR1 and CDR2 sequences are SNHLY and FYNNEI. This CDR3 is 14 amino acids long. The V and J ends lost 7 bases and 8 bases, in that order; junction bases with no gene match: 9. The CDR3 DNA sequence: TGTGCCAGCATTCTGACGGGGGGGCCTGGGGAGCTGTTTTTT. As protein: CASILTGGPGELFF.

The rearrangement uses TRBV11-2 and TRBJ1-5; D is possibly TRBD1 (5 bases). This CDR3 is 15 amino acids long. Germline loops: CDR1 SGHAT, CDR2 FQNNGV. The germline V and J ends were trimmed by 1 base and 3 bases, with 10 bases remaining between them. CDR3 sequence reads: CASSLGTKLNQPQHF. In DNA form, the CDR3 reads TGTGCCAGCAGCTTAGGGACAAAACTCAATCAGCCCCAGCATTTT.

This sequence joins TRBV14 and TRBJ2-1; D may be TRBD1 (7 bases). Trimming cost V 1 base and J 6 bases, with 19 bases left between them. This CDR3 is built from 17 residues. Per the germline V gene, CDR1 is SGHDN and CDR2 is FVKESK. CDR3 DNA sequence: TGTGCCAGCAGCCAAGCACTATGGACAGGAGGGGCCAATGAGCAGTTCTTC. The encoded protein is CASSQALWTGGANEQFF.

This clone came up many times. This chain joins TRBV30 and TRBJ2-1; no reliable D call. V lost 1 base to trimming and J lost 5 bases, with 6 bases between them. CDR1 is GTSNPN and CDR2 is SVGIG in the germline V gene (reference sequence). This CDR3 contains 12 residues. The chain's CDR3 is CAWSGRDNEQFF. Here the CDR3 DNA reads TGTGCCTGGAGTGGTCGCGACAATGAGCAGTTCTTC.

V usage is TRBV7-8 and J usage is TRBJ2-5; 7 positions match TRBD2. CDR3 length: 16 residues. Germline CDR1 is SGHVS and CDR2 is FQNEAQ. V was clipped by 1 base and J by 0 bases; unmatched bases: 5. The CDR3 loop reads CASSLVQRGYQETQYF. CDR3 bases: TGTGCCAGCAGCTTAGTCCAGCGGGGCTACCAAGAGACCCAGTACTTC.

This rearrangement joins TRBV5-6 to TRBJ2-7, with D uncertain. The ends were cut back, 0 bases at V and 6 bases at J, with 4 bases in the middle. CDR3 length: 11 residues. CDR1 is SGHDT, CDR2 YYEEEE, per germline. CDR3 region: CASSLVGEQYF. DNA for the CDR3: TGTGCCAGCAGCTTGGTCGGCGAGCAGTACTTC.

V and J are TRBV7-8 and TRBJ1-1; D gene unclear. The CDR3 runs 15 residues. The germline gives CDR1 SGHVS, CDR2 FQNEAQ. With 5 bases removed from V and 0 bases from J, the gap between germline ends came to 13 bases. In nucleotides, the CDR3 is TGTGCCAGCAGCCAAAACGTCGGGATGAACACTGAAGCTTTCTTT. Its protein product is CASSQNVGMNTEAFF.

The chain recombines TRBV5-1 with TRBJ1-1; no clear D. V shed 0 bases and J shed 4 bases, with 4 bases lying between them. Germline V gene data show CDR1 as SGHRS and CDR2 as YFSETQ. The CDR3 length is 12 residues. CDR3 sequence reads: CASSLGSTEAFF. The CDR3 coding sequence is TGCGCCAGCAGCTTGGGTAGCACTGAAGCTTTCTTT.

This sequence joins TRBV7-2 and TRBJ2-1, with TRBD2 matching 8 bases. The CDR3 is 15 amino acids. The V and J ends lost 7 bases and 7 bases, in that order; junction bases with no gene match: 12. Per germline, CDR1 SGHTA and CDR2 FQGNSA. CDR3 nucleotides: TGTGCCAGCACCTCAATCGTAGGCGGGAGGAATGAGCAGTTCTTC. Its translation is CASTSIVGGRNEQFF.

CDR3 residues: CASSPIQKNTGELFF. The CDR3 DNA sequence: TGTGCCAGCAGTCCGATACAAAAGAATACCGGGGAGCTGTTTTTT. The V and J genes are TRBV6-5 and TRBJ2-2; D unclear. Germline assignment: CDR1 MNHEY and CDR2 SVGAGI. Deletions cut 5 bases from V and 5 bases from J, with 15 bases between. CDR3 length equals 15 residues.